The 28 T cell receptor beta chains below all came from one sample that was sequenced in a study of blood T cell repertoires in COVID-19. Using immunoSEQ multiplex PCR, the repertoire was profiled, and TCRdb retains in-frame clones only, with some absent. This sample carries a few hundred thousand clones, 85% to 90% of them seen once, and the ten largest clones take around 0.84%. The source material was peripheral blood. These TCRs come from a man younger than 45 with acute or convalescent COVID-19.

This clone has just one count. The sample has other DNA sequences that encode this CDR3 too. J is TRBJ1-1 and V is TRBV18; a weak D match, TRBD1 (5 bases). CDR3 length equals 14 residues. Germline CDR1 is KGHSH and CDR2 is LQKENI. V lost 3 bases to trimming and J lost 1 base, with 9 bases between them. The CDR3 sequence is CASSPQGQNTEAFF. CDR3 coding DNA: TGTGCCAGCTCACCTCAAGGACAGAACACTGAAGCTTTCTTT.

The chain is built from TRBV19 and TRBJ1-1; possible D gene TRBD1, 6 bases. V was trimmed by 3 bases and J by 8 bases, leaving 13 bases between them. This CDR3 contains 13 residues. Germline CDR1 LNHDA, CDR2 SQIVND (reference sequence). CDR3 sequence reads: CASSIEGGGEAFF. Here the CDR3 DNA reads TGTGCCAGTAGTATCGAGGGGGGGGGCGAAGCTTTCTTT.

V usage is TRBV5-6 and J usage is TRBJ2-1; TRBD1 matches 11 bases. With V trimmed by 6 bases and J by 6 bases, 8 bases remained unmatched. The CDR3 is 15 residues long. Germline assignment: CDR1 SGHDT and CDR2 YYEEEE. CDR3 protein: CASTSGTGGFNEQFF. DNA of the CDR3: TGTGCCAGCACCTCCGGGACAGGGGGTTTCAATGAGCAGTTCTTC.

The genes are TRBV9 and TRBJ2-1; 7 nucleotides line up with TRBD2. The V segment lost 4 bases and the J segment 6 bases; nucleotides outside the gene matches: 7. CDR3 length: 14 amino acids. Germline lookup yields CDR1 SGDLS and CDR2 YYNGEE. The CDR3 loop reads CASSPGTTLNEQFF. CDR3 DNA sequence: TGTGCCAGCAGCCCCGGGACTACCCTCAATGAGCAGTTCTTC.

The chain has TRBV18 and TRBJ1-3; the D gene is possibly TRBD1 (6 bases). Trimming took off 3 bases at V and 4 bases at J, with 10 bases between the two ends. There are 14 residues in the CDR3. Per the germline V gene, CDR1 is KGHSH and CDR2 is LQKENI. This CDR3 is CASSPQDRGNTIYF. The DNA for the CDR3 is TGTGCCAGCTCACCGCAGGACAGAGGAAACACCATATATTTT.

The V gene is TRBV28, the J gene TRBJ1-2; no clear D. The V end was cut by 6 bases, the J end by 7 bases, with 9 bases between. CDR3 length: 11 residues. Looked up from germline, CDR1 is MDHEN and CDR2 is SYDVKM. CDR3 amino acids: CASSTRPGYTF. Written as DNA, the CDR3 is TGTGCCAGCAGCACTCGCCCTGGCTACACCTTC.

The V gene is TRBV12-3 or TRBV12-4, the J gene TRBJ2-1; D unresolved. V shed 3 bases and J shed 4 bases, with 7 bases lying between them. The CDR3 loop spans 13 amino acids. As DNA, the CDR3 is TGTGCCAGCAGTTTCAGTCGATACAATGAGCAGTTCTTC. Amino acids: CASSFSRYNEQFF.

The chain is built from TRBV4-1 and TRBJ2-7, with TRBD2 as a possible D gene (5 bases). The ends were cut back, 5 bases at V and 1 base at J, with 21 bases in the middle. The germline CDR1 and CDR2 sequences are MGHRA and YSYEKL. The CDR3 runs to 17 residues. The CDR3, as DNA: TGCGCCAGCAGCGGAGTTTTGGGAGCCACGAGTTCCTACGAGCAGTACTTC. The encoded protein is CASSGVLGATSSYEQYF.

The V call is TRBV19, the J call TRBJ2-2, with 7 bases matching TRBD2. V lost 2 bases and J lost 7; bases outside the gene matches: 10. Germline assignment: CDR1 LNHDA and CDR2 SQIVND (reference sequence). This CDR3 region has 16 residues. Written as DNA, the CDR3 is TGTGCCAGTAGTATACTCGCAACGGGAGGAGTCGGGGAGCTGTTTTTT. Amino acids: CASSILATGGVGELFF.

The CDR3 loop is CSASGGTAYEQYF. The CDR3 DNA follows: TGCAGTGCTAGTGGTGGGACAGCCTACGAGCAGTACTTC. The V gene is TRBV20-1, the J gene TRBJ2-7; 7 nucleotides match TRBD1. With 3 bases clipped from V and 2 bases from J, the junction kept 4 bases outside the gene matches. The germline CDR1 and CDR2 sequences are DFQATT and SNEGSKA (reference sequence). The CDR3 is 13 residues long.

The chain employs TRBV10-1 and TRBJ2-3; TRBD2 matches 13 bases. Germline assignment: CDR1 WNHNN and CDR2 SYGVQD (reference sequence). The CDR3 consists of 15 residues. The V and J ends lost 3 bases and 3 bases, in that order; junction bases with no gene match: 0. The CDR3 nucleotides are TGCGCCAGCAGTGAACTAGCGGGAGGGACAGATACGCAGTATTTT. Encoded protein: CASSELAGGTDTQYF.

V usage is TRBV19 and J usage is TRBJ1-2; no clear D gene. The CDR3 runs to 10 residues. Trimming removed 6 bases from V and 11 bases from J, with 10 bases in between. Germline V gene lookup returns CDR1 LNHDA and CDR2 SQIVND (reference sequence). CDR3 coding DNA: TGTGCCAGTAGGGGCGCTGGTTACACCTTC. Its translation: CASRGAGYTF. Together with reference TRBV19 and TRBJ1-2, the CDR3 gives the full variable domain: DGGITQSPKYLFRKEGQNVTLSCEQNLNHDAMYWYRQDPGQGLRLIYYSQIVNDFQKGDIAEGYSVSREKKESFPLTVTSAQKNPTAFYLCASRGAGYTFGSGTRLTVV.

The rearrangement uses TRBV5-1 and TRBJ2-2, with TRBD2 identical over 14 bases. CDR1 SGHRS and CDR2 YFSETQ come from the germline V gene. V was pared by 4 bases and J by 0 bases, with 2 bases of the junction left unmatched. This CDR3 is built from 17 residues. This CDR3 reads CASSLTSGGANTGELFF. The CDR3, as DNA: TGCGCCAGCAGCCTGACTAGCGGGGGGGCGAACACCGGGGAGCTGTTTTTT.

This clone was seen more than once but under ten times. The V and J genes are TRBV6-5 and TRBJ1-2; 9 nucleotides line up with TRBD1. J gave up 7 bases and V 6 bases, and 3 bases lay outside the gene matches. CDR3 length: 12 residues. Germline V gene sequence: CDR1 MNHEY, CDR2 SVGAGI. The CDR3 loop is CASRTGGGGYTF. Here the CDR3 DNA reads TGTGCCAGCAGGACAGGGGGAGGTGGCTACACCTTC.

V is TRBV3-1 (or the pseudogene TRBV3-2) and J is TRBJ1-1; 7 nucleotides align to TRBD1. From germline, CDR1 is LGHDT and CDR2 YNNKEL (reference sequence). V was pared by 4 bases and J by 7 bases, with 18 bases of the junction left unmatched. The CDR3 is 17 amino acids. CDR3 loop: CASSPKGPGGILIEAFF. CDR3 sequence (DNA): TGTGCCAGCAGCCCAAAAGGGCCAGGGGGGATTCTAATTGAAGCTTTCTTT.

The rearrangement uses TRBV5-5 and TRBJ2-5, with 10 bases fitting TRBD2. J was trimmed by 10 bases and V by 0 bases; bases with no gene match: 3. This CDR3 is 13 amino acids long. Germline CDR1 SGHKS, CDR2 YYEKEE (reference sequence). CDR3 residues: CASSLGLAGFQYF. The CDR3 nucleotides read TGTGCCAGCAGCTTGGGACTAGCGGGCTTCCAGTACTTC.

The chain couples TRBV10-3 to TRBJ2-3; D is perhaps TRBD1 (5 bases). Trimming pared 4 bases from V and 1 base from J, leaving 12 bases between. This CDR3 is 15 amino acids long. Germline V gene lookup returns CDR1 ENHRY and CDR2 SYGVKD. CDR3 residues: CAISGKPGRTDTQYF. The CDR3 region has the DNA TGTGCCATCAGTGGGAAACCAGGGCGCACAGATACGCAGTATTTT.

This chain uses TRBV12-3 or TRBV12-4 with TRBJ2-5; 9 nucleotides line up with TRBD1. The ends lost 4 bases at V and 3 bases at J; junction bases unmatched: 0. This CDR3 comprises 13 residues. Here the CDR3 reads CASSWTGEETQYF. The CDR3, as DNA: TGTGCCAGCAGTTGGACAGGGGAAGAGACCCAGTACTTC.

In this sample, this clone turned up a few times. The CDR3 here is CASSGTGGGNTIYF. The DNA of the CDR3 is TGTGCCAGCAGTGGGACAGGGGGTGGAAACACCATATATTTT. The chain joins TRBV25-1 to TRBJ1-3; 10 nucleotides line up with TRBD1. The ends lost 4 bases at V and 3 bases at J; junction bases unmatched: 0. There are 14 residues in the CDR3. The V gene's germline CDR1 is MGHDK and CDR2 SYGVNS.

V is TRBV7-6 and J is TRBJ2-6; 12 bases are a match to TRBD2. The ends lost 5 bases at V and 2 bases at J; junction bases unmatched: 10. Germline CDR1 reads SGHVS; CDR2 reads FNYEAQ. This CDR3 spans 19 amino acids. Here the CDR3 reads CASSPRLAGVSTGANVLTF. CDR3 DNA sequence: TGTGCCAGCAGCCCCCGACTAGCGGGAGTTTCTACTGGGGCCAACGTCCTGACTTTC.

This sequence joins TRBV18 and TRBJ2-2; unclear D gene. This CDR3 contains 17 residues. Germline lookup yields CDR1 KGHSH and CDR2 LQKENI. Trimming removed 3 bases from V and 0 bases from J, with 14 bases in between. CDR3 amino acids: CASSPTKGSPNTGELFF. The CDR3 nucleotides are TGTGCCAGCTCACCGACAAAAGGTAGTCCGAACACCGGGGAGCTGTTTTTT.

The chain is built from TRBV5-6 and TRBJ2-3, with TRBD2 matching over 9 bases. The CDR3 has 17 amino acids. From germline, CDR1 is SGHDT and CDR2 YYEEEE. Trimming removed 4 bases from V and 4 bases from J; junction bases left unmatched: 13. The CDR3 sequence is CASSALSLAGMADTQYF. CDR3 sequence (DNA): TGTGCCAGCAGCGCCTTGAGTCTAGCGGGGATGGCAGATACGCAGTATTTT.

CDR3 sequence reads: CASSTPGTLNTEAFF. CDR3 in DNA: TGTGCCAGTAGTACACCCGGGACATTGAACACTGAAGCTTTCTTT. The V call is TRBV19, the J call TRBJ1-1, with a weak D call TRBD1 (6 bases). The V end lost 4 bases, the J end lost 0 bases, and 12 bases lay between the germline ends. In germline, CDR1 is LNHDA, CDR2 SQIVND (reference sequence). The CDR3 has 15 amino acids.

There are many counts of this clone. V is TRBV5-1 and J is TRBJ2-1, with 15 bases aligning to TRBD2. The CDR3 length is 17 residues. Germline V gives CDR1 SGHRS, CDR2 YFSETQ. The V and J ends lost 4 bases and 8 bases, in that order; junction bases with no gene match: 10. CDR3: CASSAGLAGGRSDEQFF. CDR3 in DNA: TGCGCCAGCAGCGCGGGACTAGCGGGGGGCCGTTCTGATGAGCAGTTCTTC.

This clone was picked up one time. The chain recombines TRBV6-6 with TRBJ2-3; D possibly corresponds to TRBD1 (5 bases). CDR1 and CDR2 (germline): MNHNY, SVGAGI (reference sequence). The ends were cut back, 8 bases at V and 6 bases at J, with 15 bases in the middle. CDR3 length: 13 residues. This CDR3 is CASSSLGVDTQYF. The CDR3 coding sequence is TGTGCCAGCTCGAGCCTAGGGGTCGATACGCAGTATTTT.

The V call is TRBV10-3, the J call TRBJ1-5; a weak D match, TRBD1 (5 bases). The CDR3 extends over 15 amino acids. V lost 2 bases and J 2 bases, leaving 10 bases between the germline ends. Germline V gives CDR1 ENHRY, CDR2 SYGVKD. This chain's CDR3 is CAISEGGVGNQPQHF. As DNA, the CDR3 is TGTGCCATCAGTGAGGGAGGGGTGGGCAATCAGCCCCAGCATTTT.

The J gene is TRBJ1-6, the V gene TRBV19; D remains ambiguous. Germline V gene data show CDR1 as LNHDA and CDR2 as SQIVND (reference sequence). The CDR3 has 13 residues. V dropped 5 bases and J dropped 8 bases, with 10 bases sitting between them. The CDR3 sequence is CASSVTSDSPLHF. The CDR3 DNA reads TGTGCCAGTAGTGTTACAAGCGATTCACCCCTCCACTTT.

As to this clone: This sample includes further DNA sequences coding for the same CDR3. V is TRBV30 and J is TRBJ2-5; D gene ambiguous. This CDR3 has 11 residues. The V gene lost 0 bases and the J gene lost 5 bases, with 4 bases spanning the gap. Germline CDR1 GTSNPN, CDR2 SVGIG (reference sequence). The CDR3 loop reads CAWSVHETQYF. The DNA of the CDR3 is TGTGCCTGGAGTGTACATGAGACCCAGTACTTC.